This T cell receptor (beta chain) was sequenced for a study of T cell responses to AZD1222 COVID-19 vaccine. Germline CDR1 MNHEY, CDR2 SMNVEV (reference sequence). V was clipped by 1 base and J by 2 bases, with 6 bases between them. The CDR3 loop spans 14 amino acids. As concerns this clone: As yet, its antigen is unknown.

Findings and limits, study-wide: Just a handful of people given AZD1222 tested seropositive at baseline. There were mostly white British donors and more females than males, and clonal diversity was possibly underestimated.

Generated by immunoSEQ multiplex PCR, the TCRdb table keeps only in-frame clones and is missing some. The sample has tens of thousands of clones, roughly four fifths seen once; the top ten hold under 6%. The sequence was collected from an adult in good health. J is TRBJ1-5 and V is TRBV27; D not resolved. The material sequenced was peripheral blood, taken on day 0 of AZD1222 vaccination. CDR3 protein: CASSLFIGNQPQHF. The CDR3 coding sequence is TGTGCCAGCAGTTTATTTATTGGCAATCAGCCCCAGCATTTT.